This TCR beta chain stems from a study of Ad26.COV2.S vaccination and SARS-CoV-2 variants. Study-wide context: Once, or twice with 56 days between doses, Ad26.COV2.S was given intramuscularly. Study-level results: Comparability of non-spike TCR breadth was observed across vaccine and placebo recipients.

Germline CDR1 LNHDA, CDR2 SQIVND (reference sequence). The V end lost 6 bases, the J end lost 4 bases, and 11 bases lay between the germline ends. CDR3 size: 13 residues. For this clone: What it binds is not known.

The table came from immunoSEQ multiplex PCR; TCRdb's copy has only in-frame clones and leaves some out. The sample has 350,000 to 500,000 clones, roughly 89% seen once. Treatment indicated: about 20 received Ad26.COV2.S at low or high dose, single or two shots; about 5 received placebo; per-sample allocation not given. Specimens were obtained on day 63 following the first vaccine or placebo injection. A Boston adult aged 18-55 years was the donor. The TCR was taken from a person aged 18-65 years who received the Ad26.COV2.S COVID-19 vaccine or a placebo. The chain carries TRBV19 and TRBJ2-3; no clear D. The sample consisted of peripheral blood, taken in a trial of Ad26.COV2.S vaccine versus placebo. The CDR3 region is CASSDQVSDTQYF. The CDR3 bases are TGTGCCAGTAGCGACCAAGTGTCAGATACGCAGTATTTT.